The present TCR beta chain was sequenced within a study of Graves' ophthalmopathy and Graves' hyperthyroidism. The CDR3 is made up of 13 amino acids. Per germline, CDR1 MNHNS and CDR2 SASEGT. Between the trimmed V and J ends, which lost 10 bases and 2 bases, there was a span of 14 bases. This clonotype has just a few counts. Amplified TCR beta CDR3 regions were obtained using RNA transcripts as template. Second-round multiplex PCR came after a first-round RT-PCR that employed HTBI primers. A single record per CDR3 protein comes from TCRdb applying MiXCR to the multiplex PCR reads. The data hold 560,000 or so distinct CDR3 sequences, with 39% observed a single time.

The receptor comes from an adult man with Graves' hyperthyroidism. The chain recombines TRBV6-1 with TRBJ1-2, with TRBD1 as a possible D gene (6 bases). Sequenced material: peripheral blood or thyroid tissue (not recorded which). The CDR3 loop is CAISGGRNYGYTF. Written as DNA, the CDR3 is TGTGCCATCTCCGGGGGCCGAAACTATGGCTACACCTTC.